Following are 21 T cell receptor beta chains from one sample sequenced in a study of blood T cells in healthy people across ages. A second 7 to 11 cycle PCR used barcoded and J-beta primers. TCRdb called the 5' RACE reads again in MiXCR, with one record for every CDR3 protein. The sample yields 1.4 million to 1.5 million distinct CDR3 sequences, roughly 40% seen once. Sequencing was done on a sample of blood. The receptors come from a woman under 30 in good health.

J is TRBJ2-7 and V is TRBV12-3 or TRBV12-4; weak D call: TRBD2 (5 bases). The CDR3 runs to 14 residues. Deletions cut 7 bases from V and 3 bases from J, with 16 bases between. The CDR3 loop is CASTSVTTVYEQYF. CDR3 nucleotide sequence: TGTGCCAGCACTTCCGTGACTACGGTCTACGAGCAGTACTTC.

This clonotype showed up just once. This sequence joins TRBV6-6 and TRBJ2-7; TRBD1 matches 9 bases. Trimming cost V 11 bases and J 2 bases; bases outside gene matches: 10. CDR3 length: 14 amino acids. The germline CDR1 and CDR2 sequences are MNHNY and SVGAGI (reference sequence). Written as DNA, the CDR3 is TGTGCCGGCAATTTACAGGGGGCTACCTACGAGCAGTACTTC. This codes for CAGNLQGATYEQYF.

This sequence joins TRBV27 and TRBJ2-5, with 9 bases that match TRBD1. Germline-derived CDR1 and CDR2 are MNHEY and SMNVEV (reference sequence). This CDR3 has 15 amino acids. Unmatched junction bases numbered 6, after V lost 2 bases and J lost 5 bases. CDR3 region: CASSLKKDRGETQYF. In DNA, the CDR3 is TGTGCCAGCAGTTTAAAGAAGGACAGGGGTGAGACCCAGTACTTC.

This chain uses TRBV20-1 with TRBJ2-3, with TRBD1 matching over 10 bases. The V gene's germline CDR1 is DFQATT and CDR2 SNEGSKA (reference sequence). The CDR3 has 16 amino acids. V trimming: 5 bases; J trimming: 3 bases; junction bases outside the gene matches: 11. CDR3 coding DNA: TGCAGTGCTTTTTCGACAGGGGGCAGGGAGACAGATACGCAGTATTTT. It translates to CSAFSTGGRETDTQYF.

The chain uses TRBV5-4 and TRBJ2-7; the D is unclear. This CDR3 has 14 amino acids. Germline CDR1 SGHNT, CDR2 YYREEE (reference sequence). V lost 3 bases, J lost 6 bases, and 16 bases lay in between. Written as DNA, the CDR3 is TGTGCCAGCAGCTGGTTGGACGTTTTTGGCGAGCAGTACTTC. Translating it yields CASSWLDVFGEQYF.

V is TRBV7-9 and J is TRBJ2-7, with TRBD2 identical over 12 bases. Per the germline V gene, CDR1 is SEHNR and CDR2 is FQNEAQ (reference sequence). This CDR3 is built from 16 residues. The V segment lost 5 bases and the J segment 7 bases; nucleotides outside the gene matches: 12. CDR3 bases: TGTGCCAGCAGCCCAACCGGACTAGCGGGAATGTATGAGCAGTACTTC. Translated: CASSPTGLAGMYEQYF.

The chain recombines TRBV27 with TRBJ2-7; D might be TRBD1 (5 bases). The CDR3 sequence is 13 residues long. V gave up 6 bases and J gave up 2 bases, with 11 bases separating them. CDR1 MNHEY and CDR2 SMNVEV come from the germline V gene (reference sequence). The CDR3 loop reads CASSRVRTYEQYF. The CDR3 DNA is TGTGCCAGCAGCAGGGTTAGGACCTACGAGCAGTACTTC.

CDR3 loop: CSVSGAVGAFNEQFF. The CDR3 DNA is TGCAGCGTCTCCGGAGCGGTTGGCGCGTTCAATGAGCAGTTCTTC. The chain is built from TRBV29-1 and TRBJ2-1, with D tentatively TRBD2 (5 bases). This CDR3 has 15 amino acids. Germline V CDR1 and CDR2: SQVTM, ANQGSEA. The germline V and J ends were trimmed by 6 bases and 6 bases, with 21 bases remaining between them.

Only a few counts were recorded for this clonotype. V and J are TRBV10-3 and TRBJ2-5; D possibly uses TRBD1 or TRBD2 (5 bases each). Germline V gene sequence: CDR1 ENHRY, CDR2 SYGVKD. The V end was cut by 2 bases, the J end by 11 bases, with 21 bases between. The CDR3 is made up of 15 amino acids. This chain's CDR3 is CAISEGRGDPLEQYF. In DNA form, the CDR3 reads TGTGCCATCAGTGAGGGTCGTGGGGACCCCCTGGAGCAGTACTTC.

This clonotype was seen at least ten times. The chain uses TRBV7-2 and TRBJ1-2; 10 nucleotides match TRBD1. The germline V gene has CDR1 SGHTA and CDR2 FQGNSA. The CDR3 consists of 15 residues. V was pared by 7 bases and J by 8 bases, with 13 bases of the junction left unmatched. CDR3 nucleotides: TGTGCCAGCAACCGCCCCGGGACAGGGGTCTACGGCTACACCTTC. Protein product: CASNRPGTGVYGYTF.

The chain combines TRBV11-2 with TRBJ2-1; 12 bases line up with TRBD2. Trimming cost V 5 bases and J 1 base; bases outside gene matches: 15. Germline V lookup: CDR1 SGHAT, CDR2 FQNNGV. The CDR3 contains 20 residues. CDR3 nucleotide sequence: TGTGCCAGCAGCCGACGACTAGCGGGGGCCATCGACGTTTCCTACAATGAGCAGTTCTTC. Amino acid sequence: CASSRRLAGAIDVSYNEQFF.

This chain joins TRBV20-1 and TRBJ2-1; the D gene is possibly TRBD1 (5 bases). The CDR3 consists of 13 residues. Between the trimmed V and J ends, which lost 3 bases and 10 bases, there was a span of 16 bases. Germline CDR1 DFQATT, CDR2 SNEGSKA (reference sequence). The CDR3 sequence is CSASETSKGEQFF. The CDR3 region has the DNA TGCAGTGCTAGCGAGACCTCGAAGGGGGAGCAGTTCTTC.

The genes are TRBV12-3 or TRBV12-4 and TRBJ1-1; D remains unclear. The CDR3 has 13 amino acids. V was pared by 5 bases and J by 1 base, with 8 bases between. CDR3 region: CASSVQRNTEAFF. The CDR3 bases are TGTGCCAGCAGTGTACAACGGAACACTGAAGCTTTCTTT.

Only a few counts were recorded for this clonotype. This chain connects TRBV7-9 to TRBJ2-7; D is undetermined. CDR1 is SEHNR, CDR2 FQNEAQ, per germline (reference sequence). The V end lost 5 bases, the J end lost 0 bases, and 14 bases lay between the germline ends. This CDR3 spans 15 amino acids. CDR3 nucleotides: TGTGCCAGCAGCCCCCGACGCGGTCTCTCCTACGAGCAGTACTTC. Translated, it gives CASSPRRGLSYEQYF.

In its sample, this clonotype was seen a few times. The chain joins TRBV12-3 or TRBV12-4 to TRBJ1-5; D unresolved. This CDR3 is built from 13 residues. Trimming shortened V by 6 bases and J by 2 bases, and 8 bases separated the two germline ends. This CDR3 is CASSRLGNQPQHF. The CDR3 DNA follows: TGTGCCAGCAGCAGACTTGGCAATCAGCCCCAGCATTTT.

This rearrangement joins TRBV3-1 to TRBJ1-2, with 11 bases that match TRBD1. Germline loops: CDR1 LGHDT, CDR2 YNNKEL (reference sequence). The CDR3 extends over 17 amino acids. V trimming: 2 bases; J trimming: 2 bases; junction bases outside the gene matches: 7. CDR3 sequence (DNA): TGTGCCAGCAGCCAATCCCTGCGGGACAGGGGGAACTATGGCTACACCTTC. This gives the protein CASSQSLRDRGNYGYTF. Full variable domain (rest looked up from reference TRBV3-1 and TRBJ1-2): DTAVSQTPKYLVTQMGNDKSIKCEQNLGHDTMYWYKQDSKKFLKIMFSYNNKELIINETVPNRFSPKSPDKAHLNLHINSLELGDSAVYFCASSQSLRDRGNYGYTFGSGTRLTVV.

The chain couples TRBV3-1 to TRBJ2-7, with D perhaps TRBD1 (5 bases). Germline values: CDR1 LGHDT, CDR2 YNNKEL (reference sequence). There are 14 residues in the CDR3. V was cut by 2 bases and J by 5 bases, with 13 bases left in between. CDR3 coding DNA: TGTGCCAGCAGCCAACGAGCAGGGAACAACGAGCAGTACTTC. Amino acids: CASSQRAGNNEQYF.

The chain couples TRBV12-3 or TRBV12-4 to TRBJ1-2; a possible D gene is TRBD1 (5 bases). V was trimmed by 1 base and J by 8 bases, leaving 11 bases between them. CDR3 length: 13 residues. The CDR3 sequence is CASSLGGVIGYTF. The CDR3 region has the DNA TGTGCCAGCAGTTTAGGGGGGGTGATAGGCTACACCTTC.

The DNA of the CDR3 is TGTGCCAGCAGCTTCGCAGGCTCTAACTATGGCTACACCTTC. Protein sequence: CASSFAGSNYGYTF. The chain recombines TRBV7-8 with TRBJ1-2; no clear D. V was clipped by 3 bases and J by 0 bases, with 8 bases between them. Germline CDR1 and CDR2: SGHVS and FQNEAQ. The CDR3 runs 14 residues.

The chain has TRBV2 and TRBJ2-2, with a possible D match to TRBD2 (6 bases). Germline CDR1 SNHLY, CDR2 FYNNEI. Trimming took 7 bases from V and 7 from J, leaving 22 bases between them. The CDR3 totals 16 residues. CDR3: CASKATNGRLGGELFF. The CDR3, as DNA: TGTGCCAGCAAGGCGACGAACGGGAGACTTGGCGGGGAGCTGTTTTTT.

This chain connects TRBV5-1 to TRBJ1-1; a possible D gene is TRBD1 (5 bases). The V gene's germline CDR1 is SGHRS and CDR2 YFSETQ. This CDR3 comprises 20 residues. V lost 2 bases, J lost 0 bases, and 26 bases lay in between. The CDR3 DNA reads TGCGCCAGCAGCTTTGCCCCCTTTACCCGGGACGGCCCCATGAACACTGAAGCTTTCTTT. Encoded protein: CASSFAPFTRDGPMNTEAFF.